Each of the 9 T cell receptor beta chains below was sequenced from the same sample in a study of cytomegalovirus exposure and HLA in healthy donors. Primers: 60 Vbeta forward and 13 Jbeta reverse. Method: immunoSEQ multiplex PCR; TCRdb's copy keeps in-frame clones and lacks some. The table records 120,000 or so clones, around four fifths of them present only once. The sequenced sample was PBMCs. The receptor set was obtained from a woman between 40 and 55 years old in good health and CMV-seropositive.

The CDR3 region is CASRGNGNTIYF. In DNA form, the CDR3 reads TGTGCCAGTAGAGGAAATGGAAACACCATATATTTT. This chain connects TRBV28 to TRBJ1-3; D not certain. The length of the CDR3 is 12 residues. V was clipped by 9 bases and J by 3 bases, with 9 bases between them. The germline CDR1 and CDR2 sequences are MDHEN and SYDVKM.

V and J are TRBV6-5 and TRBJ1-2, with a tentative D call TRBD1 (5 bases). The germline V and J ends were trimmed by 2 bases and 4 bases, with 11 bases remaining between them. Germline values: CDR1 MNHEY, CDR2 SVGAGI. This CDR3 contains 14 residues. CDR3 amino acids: CASSYDSLSYGYTF. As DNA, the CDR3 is TGTGCCAGCAGTTACGACAGCCTTTCCTATGGCTACACCTTC.

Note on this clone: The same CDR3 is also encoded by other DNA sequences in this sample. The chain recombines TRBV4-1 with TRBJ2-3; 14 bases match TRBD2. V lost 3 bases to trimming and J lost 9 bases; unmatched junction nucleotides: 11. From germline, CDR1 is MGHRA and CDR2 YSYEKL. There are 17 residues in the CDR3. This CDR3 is CASSHMGLAGERDTQYF. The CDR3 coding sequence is TGCGCCAGCAGCCACATGGGACTAGCGGGAGAAAGAGACACGCAGTATTTT.

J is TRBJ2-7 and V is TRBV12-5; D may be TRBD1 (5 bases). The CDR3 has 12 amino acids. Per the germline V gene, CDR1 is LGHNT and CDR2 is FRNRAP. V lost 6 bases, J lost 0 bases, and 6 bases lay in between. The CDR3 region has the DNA TGTGCTAGTGGCAGGGACTCCTACGAGCAGTACTTC. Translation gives CASGRDSYEQYF.

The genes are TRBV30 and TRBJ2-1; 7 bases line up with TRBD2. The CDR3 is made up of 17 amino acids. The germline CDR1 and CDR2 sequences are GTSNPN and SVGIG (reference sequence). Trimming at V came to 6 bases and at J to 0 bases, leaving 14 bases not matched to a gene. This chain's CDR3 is CACFWEGLESSYNEQFF. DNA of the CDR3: TGTGCCTGTTTTTGGGAGGGGCTGGAGAGCTCCTACAATGAGCAGTTCTTC.

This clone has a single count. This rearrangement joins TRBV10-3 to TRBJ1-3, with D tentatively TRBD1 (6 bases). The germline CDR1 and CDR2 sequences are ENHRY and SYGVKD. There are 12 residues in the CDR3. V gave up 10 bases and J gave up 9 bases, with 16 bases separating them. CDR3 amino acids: CATLDSSTTIYF. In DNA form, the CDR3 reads TGTGCCACCCTGGACAGCTCTACCACCATATATTTT.

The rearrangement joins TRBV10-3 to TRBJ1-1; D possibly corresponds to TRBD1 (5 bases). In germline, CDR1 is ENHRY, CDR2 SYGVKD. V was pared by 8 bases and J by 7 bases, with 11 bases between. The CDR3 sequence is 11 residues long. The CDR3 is CAIATGGEAFF. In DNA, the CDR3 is TGTGCCATCGCGACCGGGGGTGAAGCTTTCTTT.

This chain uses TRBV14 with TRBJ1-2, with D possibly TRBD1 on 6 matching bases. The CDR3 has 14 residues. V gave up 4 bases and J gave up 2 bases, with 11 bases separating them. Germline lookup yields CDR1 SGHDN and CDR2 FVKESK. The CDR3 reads CASSPGGGNYGYTF. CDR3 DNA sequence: TGTGCCAGCAGCCCGGGAGGGGGGAACTATGGCTACACCTTC.

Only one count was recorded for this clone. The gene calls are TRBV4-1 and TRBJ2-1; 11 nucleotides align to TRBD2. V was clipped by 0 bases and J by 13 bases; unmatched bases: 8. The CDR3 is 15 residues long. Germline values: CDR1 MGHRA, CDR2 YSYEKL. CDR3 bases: TGCGCCAGCAGCCAAGATCCGGGACTAGCGGTGTCTCAGTTCTTC. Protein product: CASSQDPGLAVSQFF.